This note documents a single T cell receptor beta chain sequence. These data belong to a study of blood T cell repertoires in COVID-19. As handled by the study authors: Nucleated cell counts were estimated from reference gene primer amplification. The method was immunoSEQ multiplex PCR; TCRdb's version includes in-frame clones alone and lacks a portion of them. Clonal size and the V and J genes are those of that table, whereas D and trimming came from the DNA. The sample has hundreds of thousands of clones, 87% seen once; the top ten hold about 2%. The clonotype was recovered from a woman aged 45-59 years who had recovered from COVID-19. Input material: peripheral blood.

CDR3 sequence reads: CASSLGASNYGYTF. As DNA, the CDR3 is TGTGCCAGCAGCTTAGGGGCATCTAACTATGGCTACACCTTC. The rearrangement joins TRBV6-5 to TRBJ1-2; the D gene is possibly TRBD1 (5 bases). Between the trimmed V and J ends, which lost 6 bases and 0 bases, there was a span of 11 bases. Looked up from germline, CDR1 is MNHEY and CDR2 is SVGAGI. CDR3 size: 14 residues.